This TCR beta chain is drawn from a study of cytomegalovirus exposure and HLA in healthy donors. Points on this clone: The antigen is not known.

Findings and limits, study-wide: The study carried out a later analysis of TCR beta sequences. It associated approximately 15,000 of them with specific HLA alleles at a false discovery rate of 0.05. Confirmation in vitro established that a few CMV-associated chains were specific for CMV antigens. V segments that were indistinguishable, TRBV6-2 and TRBV6-3 among them, were omitted from analysis.

The study ran its PCR with 60 Vbeta and 13 Jbeta primers. Generated by immunoSEQ multiplex PCR, the TCRdb table keeps only in-frame clones and is missing some. The sample holds fewer than 130,000 clones, 76% seen once. This CDR3 has 16 amino acids. Trimming removed 0 bases from V and 0 bases from J, with 13 bases in between. The germline V gene has CDR1 SGHKS and CDR2 YYEKEE (reference sequence). The rearrangement joins TRBV5-5 to TRBJ2-7; a possible D gene is TRBD2 (5 bases). Sample: PBMCs. This sequence originates from a man aged 25-45 years in good health and CMV-seropositive. The CDR3 loop reads CASSLERGASSYEQYF. CDR3 DNA: TGTGCCAGCAGCTTGGAACGGGGAGCCTCCTCCTACGAGCAGTACTTC.